A single sample gave rise to the 17 T cell receptor beta chains below, sequenced in a study of naive and memory T cell subsets. The beta constant-region primer was an equimolar mix of two oligonucleotides covering TRBC1 and TRBC2. Nested alpha and beta constant-region primers with the SP2 primer drove four PCR rounds on ligated cDNA. TCRdb re-called the UMI-ligation and nested PCR reads through MiXCR, storing one row per CDR3 protein. This table has 120,000 or so distinct CDR3 sequences, 36% appearing once. Sequencing was done on a sample of central memory CD4+ T cells from blood. The origin of the receptors is a human donor in good health.

The J gene is TRBJ2-7, the V gene TRBV28; D remains unclear. V was pared by 8 bases and J by 0 bases, with 23 bases between. Germline CDR1 is MDHEN and CDR2 is SYDVKM. The CDR3 runs 17 residues. The CDR3 region is CASAEFGSGRSSYEQYF. The CDR3 DNA reads as TGTGCCAGCGCCGAATTTGGGTCGGGCAGGAGCTCCTACGAGCAGTACTTC.

V gene TRBV29-1 combines with J gene TRBJ1-2; the match to TRBD1 covers 7 bases. Germline lookup yields CDR1 SQVTM and CDR2 ANQGSEA. The V segment lost 7 bases and the J segment 5 bases; nucleotides outside the gene matches: 10. The CDR3 is 13 residues long. CDR3 in amino acids: CSATTGDGYGYTF. CDR3 DNA sequence: TGCAGCGCGACCACAGGGGATGGGTATGGCTACACCTTC.

The chain combines TRBV5-5 with TRBJ2-7; D is possibly TRBD1 (6 bases). This CDR3 comprises 14 residues. The V end lost 2 bases, the J end lost 2 bases, and 11 bases lay between the germline ends. Per germline, CDR1 SGHKS and CDR2 YYEKEE (reference sequence). DNA of the CDR3: TGTGCCAGCAGCTTACAGGGTGGGCCCTACGAGCAGTACTTC. This encodes CASSLQGGPYEQYF.

This sequence joins TRBV9 and TRBJ2-1; D assignment may be TRBD1 or TRBD2 (5 bases each). This CDR3 has 13 amino acids. CDR1 is SGDLS, CDR2 YYNGEE, per germline. The germline V and J ends were trimmed by 1 base and 8 bases, with 10 bases remaining between them. CDR3 nucleotides: TGTGCCAGCAGCGTAAGAGGGGTGGATGAGCAGTTCTTC. It translates to CASSVRGVDEQFF. Full variable domain (remainder filled in from reference TRBV9 and TRBJ2-1): DSGVTQTPKHLITATGQRVTLRCSPRSGDLSVYWYQQSLDQGLQFLIQYYNGEERAKGNILERFSAQQFPDLHSELNLSSLELGDSALYFCASSVRGVDEQFFGPGTRLTVL.

The rearrangement uses TRBV6-1 and TRBJ2-7; the D is unclear. Trimming stripped 7 bases from V and 6 bases from J, with 13 bases between. Germline values: CDR1 MNHNS, CDR2 SASEGT. The CDR3 extends over 12 amino acids. The CDR3 DNA reads TGTGCCAGCACCCCTCCAGGTCGCGAGCAGTACTTC. Translated, it gives CASTPPGREQYF.

V usage is TRBV12-3 or TRBV12-4 and J usage is TRBJ1-1, with TRBD1 as a possible D gene (6 bases). CDR3 size: 13 residues. V lost 5 bases, J lost 7 bases, and 14 bases lay in between. DNA of the CDR3: TGTGCCAGCAGTGCCCAGACCAGGGGTGAAGCTTTCTTT. Translation: CASSAQTRGEAFF.

V and J are TRBV9 and TRBJ2-1; 8 bases fit TRBD1. Germline V gene lookup returns CDR1 SGDLS and CDR2 YYNGEE. The V segment lost 3 bases and the J segment 9 bases; nucleotides outside the gene matches: 8. There are 14 residues in the CDR3. This chain's CDR3 is CASSAWTGSGEQFF. The CDR3 region has the DNA TGTGCCAGCAGCGCTTGGACAGGGTCTGGTGAGCAGTTCTTC.

The CDR3 reads CAWSKDYSNQPQHF. The CDR3, as DNA: TGTGCCTGGAGTAAAGACTATAGCAATCAGCCCCAGCATTTT. J is TRBJ1-5 and V is TRBV30; D unresolved. CDR1 is GTSNPN and CDR2 is SVGIG in the germline V gene (reference sequence). The CDR3 is 14 residues long. V was cut by 2 bases and J by 0 bases, with 8 bases left in between.

The chain carries TRBV5-5 and TRBJ2-2; 9 bases line up with TRBD1. V lost 0 bases to trimming and J lost 5 bases; unmatched junction nucleotides: 2. CDR1 and CDR2 from the germline V gene are SGHKS and YYEKEE (reference sequence). This CDR3 region has 15 residues. CDR3 nucleotides: TGTGCCAGCAGCTTGGAGGGGACAGGGACCGGGGAGCTGTTTTTT. Translation gives CASSLEGTGTGELFF.

This clonotype was detected ten times or more. The chain couples TRBV18 to TRBJ2-3; D gene unclear. The length of the CDR3 is 12 residues. Germline CDR1 and CDR2: KGHSH and LQKENI. V lost 1 base to trimming and J lost 4 bases, with 3 bases between them. This CDR3 reads CASSPRPDTQYF. The DNA of the CDR3 is TGTGCCAGCTCACCACGTCCAGATACGCAGTATTTT.

The chain combines TRBV6-5 with TRBJ2-7, with unresolved D. This CDR3 has 13 amino acids. From germline, CDR1 is MNHEY and CDR2 SVGAGI. V lost 5 bases, J lost 7 bases, and 15 bases lay in between. The CDR3 spells CASSPPTPGEQYF. In DNA form, the CDR3 reads TGTGCCAGCAGTCCCCCGACTCCGGGTGAGCAGTACTTC.

The gene calls are TRBV28 and TRBJ1-5, with D maybe TRBD1 (6 bases). The germline V and J ends were trimmed by 7 bases and 3 bases, with 13 bases remaining between them. CDR1 and CDR2 (germline): MDHEN, SYDVKM. There are 14 residues in the CDR3. CDR3 nucleotides: TGTGCCAGCACCGTAGACAGGCCCAATCAGCCCCAGCATTTT. This sequence encodes CASTVDRPNQPQHF.

This clonotype showed up just a few times. The chain carries TRBV28 and TRBJ2-5; the D gene is possibly TRBD1 (5 bases). The CDR3 runs 14 residues. V was pared by 5 bases and J by 1 base, with 11 bases between. The germline CDR1 and CDR2 sequences are MDHEN and SYDVKM. CDR3 nucleotide sequence: TGTGCCAGCAGTGCTCAGGGAATCCAAGAGACCCAGTACTTC. Translation gives CASSAQGIQETQYF.

This clonotype was picked up a small number of times. The CDR3 nucleotides are TGTGCCAGCAGAGGACAGGGATGGACCCAGTACTTC. Amino acid sequence: CASRGQGWTQYF. V gene TRBV12-3 or TRBV12-4 combines with J gene TRBJ2-5, with 8 bases aligning to TRBD1. CDR3 length equals 12 residues. Germline trimming cut 6 bases from V and 7 bases from J; bases unmatched to any gene: 4.

This clonotype was seen a few times. V gene TRBV4-3 combines with J gene TRBJ2-7; D unclear. V gave up 1 base and J gave up 2 bases, with 12 bases separating them. The CDR3 totals 15 residues. Germline CDR1 LGHNA, CDR2 YSLEER. The chain's CDR3 is CASSQGDGLAYEQYF. In DNA, the CDR3 is TGCGCCAGCAGCCAAGGTGACGGGCTCGCCTACGAGCAGTACTTC.

The chain uses TRBV7-9 and TRBJ2-1, with 9 bases lining up with TRBD1. This CDR3 has 15 residues. Germline V gene lookup returns CDR1 SEHNR and CDR2 FQNEAQ (reference sequence). J was trimmed by 8 bases and V by 5 bases; bases with no gene match: 10. Written as DNA, the CDR3 is TGTGCCAGCAGCCATTACAGGGGGCGTTGGGATGAGCAGTTCTTC. Amino acid sequence: CASSHYRGRWDEQFF.

The chain uses TRBV29-1 and TRBJ2-5; D uncertain. Trimming pared 6 bases from V and 4 bases from J, leaving 18 bases between. There are 14 residues in the CDR3. Germline CDR1 is SQVTM and CDR2 is ANQGSEA. DNA for the CDR3: TGCAGCGTGGCTAGAAAGACTGGACGAGAGACCCAGTACTTC. Translation: CSVARKTGRETQYF. Using reference TRBV29-1 and TRBJ2-5 for the parts outside the CDR3, the full variable domain is SAVISQKPSRDICQRGTSLTIQCQVDSQVTMMFWYRQQPGQSLTLIATANQGSEATYESGFVIDKFPISRPNLTFSTLTVSNMSPEDSSIYLCSVARKTGRETQYFGPGTRLLVL.